Shown below are 30 T cell receptor beta chains from a single sample sequenced in a study of blood T cells in healthy people across ages. PCR was performed a second time for roughly 7 to 12 cycles using a sample-barcoded 5' primer and a J-beta primer mix. TCRdb called the 5' RACE reads again in MiXCR, with one record for every CDR3 protein. Of around 650,000 distinct CDR3 sequences listed, 40% to 50% are singletons. Sequenced material: blood. The origin of the receptors is a man older than 75 in good health.

The chain recombines TRBV3-1 with TRBJ2-3, with D hard to call. Germline CDR1 LGHDT, CDR2 YNNKEL (reference sequence). The V end was cut by 5 bases, the J end by 7 bases, with 10 bases between. This CDR3 is 12 amino acids long. The CDR3 region is CASSDVWYTQYF. DNA of the CDR3: TGTGCCAGCAGCGACGTGTGGTATACGCAGTATTTT.

The chain combines TRBV30 with TRBJ2-7; D is uncertain. The V and J ends lost 4 bases and 0 bases respectively, with 7 bases between them. The germline V gene encodes CDR1 GTSNPN and CDR2 SVGIG (reference sequence). This CDR3 is 12 amino acids long. The CDR3 nucleotides read TGTGCCTGGATGGCAGGCTCCTACGAGCAGTACTTC. As protein: CAWMAGSYEQYF. Filled out from reference TRBV30 and TRBJ2-7, the complete variable domain reads SQTIHQWPATLVQPVGSPLSLECTVEGTSNPNLYWYRQAAGRGLQLLFYSVGIGQISSEVPQNLSASRPQDRQFILSSKKLLLSDSGFYLCAWMAGSYEQYFGPGTRLTVT.

For this clonotype: An end of the junction does not agree with germline; a read error may underlie this. The V call is TRBV6-2 or TRBV6-3, the J call TRBJ2-3, with no clear D. The CDR3 totals 18 residues. In germline, CDR1 is MNHEY, CDR2 SVGEGT. The CDR3 sequence is CTSSYSPDIRASTDTQYF. CDR3 sequence (DNA): TGTACCAGCAGTTACTCTCCAGACATACGTGCTAGCACAGATACGCAGTATTTT.

About this clonotype itself: Its ends do not fully match the called genes, so a read error is possible. This chain joins TRBV20-1 and TRBJ2-5, with 8 bases aligning to TRBD2. The CDR3 has 15 residues. Germline CDR1 is DFQATT and CDR2 is SNEGSKA (reference sequence). The CDR3 loop reads CSARDAAGVQETRYF. The CDR3 DNA sequence: TGCAGTGCTAGAGATGCAGCGGGAGTCCAGGAGACCCGGTACTTC.

The genes are TRBV28 and TRBJ1-2; D is possibly TRBD1 (6 bases). Germline V CDR1 and CDR2: MDHEN, SYDVKM. CDR3 length equals 14 residues. V lost 4 bases to trimming and J lost 4 bases, with 13 bases between them. DNA for the CDR3: TGTGCCAGCAGTTCCCCAGGGGCAAGCTATGGCTACACCTTC. Translation: CASSSPGASYGYTF.

The rearrangement uses TRBV28 and TRBJ2-5, with 9 bases matching TRBD1. The J call is in doubt because the DNA end fits TRBJ2-7 better. The CDR3 extends over 14 amino acids. Germline V gives CDR1 MDHEN, CDR2 SYDVKM. For the CDR3, the DNA is TGTGCCAGCCGAGGACAGGGGAACGTGTACGAGCAGTACTTC. This translates into CASRGQGNVYEQYF.

This clonotype was found many times. The chain is built from TRBV7-9 and TRBJ2-3; D possibly corresponds to TRBD2 (7 bases). V was shortened by 2 bases and J by 5 bases, with 17 bases between the two germline ends. The CDR3 is 16 residues long. Germline assignment: CDR1 SEHNR and CDR2 FQNEAQ (reference sequence). Here the CDR3 reads CASSLRRGGAEDTQYF. The CDR3 DNA reads TGTGCCAGCAGCTTAAGGAGGGGGGGCGCGGAAGATACGCAGTATTTT.

V gene TRBV20-1 combines with J gene TRBJ2-5; TRBD2 aligns across 7 bases. J lost 5 bases, V lost 4 bases, and 16 bases had no gene match. The CDR3 sequence is 16 residues long. The germline V gene encodes CDR1 DFQATT and CDR2 SNEGSKA (reference sequence). The CDR3 here is CSANGGGEGLSETQYF. CDR3 bases: TGCAGTGCTAACGGTGGGGGGGAGGGCTTATCCGAGACCCAGTACTTC.

This chain uses TRBV6-6 with TRBJ2-7, with D perhaps TRBD1 (5 bases). The last part of the DNA fits TRBJ2-4 better; the J call may be wrong. The CDR3 is made up of 15 amino acids. Germline V gives CDR1 MNHNY, CDR2 SVGAGI (reference sequence). CDR3 coding DNA: TGTGCCAGCAGGGGGCAAAGGCTCCAAAATTACATTCAGTACTTC. The encoded protein is CASRGQRLQNYIQYF.

V is TRBV20-1 and J is TRBJ1-2; D not resolved. The V and J ends lost 0 bases and 3 bases respectively, with 8 bases between them. Germline assignment: CDR1 DFQATT and CDR2 SNEGSKA (reference sequence). The CDR3 runs to 13 residues. CDR3 nucleotide sequence: TGCAGTGCTAGAGATATGTCGCACTATGGCTACACCTTC. Residues: CSARDMSHYGYTF.

The chain has TRBV28 and TRBJ2-7; TRBD2 agrees at 11 bases. The CDR3 has 15 amino acids. Unmatched junction bases numbered 6, after V lost 5 bases and J lost 3 bases. The germline V gene encodes CDR1 MDHEN and CDR2 SYDVKM. CDR3 DNA sequence: TGTGCCAGCAGTACCCTAGCGGGAGGCCGCTACGAGCAGTACTTC. It translates to CASSTLAGGRYEQYF. Complete variable domain (other parts from reference TRBV28 and TRBJ2-7): DVKVTQSSRYLVKRTGEKVFLECVQDMDHENMFWYRQDPGLGLRLIYFSYDVKMKEKGDIPEGYSVSREKKERFSLILESASTNQTSMYLCASSTLAGGRYEQYFGPGTRLTVT.

V gene TRBV3-1 combines with J gene TRBJ2-3; D possibly corresponds to TRBD2 (6 bases). Germline CDR1 is LGHDT and CDR2 is YNNKEL (reference sequence). The CDR3 runs 13 residues. The CDR3 bases are TGTGCGAAGAGGCGGGGAAAAACAGATACGCAGTATTTT. This encodes CAKRRGKTDTQYF.

The chain has TRBV7-2 and TRBJ2-7; D uncertain. The germline gives CDR1 SGHTA, CDR2 FQGNSA. Between the trimmed V and J ends, which lost 3 bases and 4 bases, there was a span of 7 bases. The CDR3 is 12 amino acids. CDR3 residues: CASSFTEYEQYF. The CDR3 DNA follows: TGTGCCAGCAGCTTTACCGAGTACGAGCAGTACTTC.

On this clonotype itself: Relative to the germline gene, one junction end is altered; a read error may explain this. V is TRBV2 and J is TRBJ2-1, with 8 bases that match TRBD2. The CDR3 spans 17 residues. Germline CDR1 is SNHLY and CDR2 is FYNNEI. The CDR3 DNA reads TGTGCCTGCAGTGAAGAAGGGGCTAGCGGGTACTACAATGAGCAGTTCTTC. The encoded protein is CACSEEGASGYYNEQFF.

The DNA for the CDR3 is TGTGCCAGCAGCCGACAGGGGCGAAACACCGGGGAGCTGTTTTTT. Its protein product is CASSRQGRNTGELFF. This sequence joins TRBV7-2 and TRBJ2-2; 8 positions agree with TRBD1. The CDR3 is 15 amino acids. Germline CDR1 SGHTA, CDR2 FQGNSA. V shed 5 bases and J 2 bases; nucleotides not matched to a gene: 4.

Written as DNA, the CDR3 is TGCAGTGCTAGAGAGGGTATTTGGAGGGTTGACGAAAAACTGTTTTTT. This codes for CSAREGIWRVDEKLFF. The chain employs TRBV20-1 and TRBJ1-4; D remains unclear. Per germline, CDR1 DFQATT and CDR2 SNEGSKA (reference sequence). The CDR3 totals 16 residues. V lost 0 bases and J 8 bases, leaving 19 bases between the germline ends.

This clonotype is a singleton in its sample. This chain connects TRBV7-2 to TRBJ1-5; perhaps TRBD1 as D (6 bases). CDR3 length: 14 residues. Per germline, CDR1 SGHTA and CDR2 FQGNSA. Trimming removed 1 base from V and 7 bases from J, with 11 bases in between. The CDR3 bases are TGTGCCAGCAGCTTAGAATCAGGGGCACAGCCCCAGCATTTT. Its protein product is CASSLESGAQPQHF.

The rearrangement joins TRBV14 to TRBJ2-1; TRBD2 agrees at 8 bases. This CDR3 has 16 amino acids. V lost 5 bases and J lost 8; bases outside the gene matches: 14. Germline CDR1 reads SGHDN; CDR2 reads FVKESK. The CDR3, as DNA: TGTGCCAGCAGCGTTCTCCGGGGGGGGCCTTTCGATGAGCAGTTCTTC. This sequence encodes CASSVLRGGPFDEQFF. The full variable domain, rest sourced from reference TRBV14 and TRBJ2-1, is EAGVTQFPSHSVIEKGQTVTLRCDPISGHDNLYWYRRVMGKEIKFLLHFVKESKQDESGMPNNRFLAERTGGTYSTLKVQPAELEDSGVYFCASSVLRGGPFDEQFFGPGTRLTVL.

This clonotype was seen more than once but under ten times. This chain connects TRBV7-9 to TRBJ2-7; the match to TRBD1 covers 7 bases. The CDR3 runs to 15 residues. The germline V gene has CDR1 SEHNR and CDR2 FQNEAQ (reference sequence). V was pared by 2 bases and J by 3 bases, with 7 bases of the junction left unmatched. The CDR3 reads CASSLLEGAYYEQYF. CDR3 sequence (DNA): TGTGCCAGCAGCTTACTAGAGGGGGCATACTACGAGCAGTACTTC.

Worth noting for this clonotype: Relative to the germline gene, one junction end is altered; a read error may explain this. The chain employs TRBV28 and TRBJ2-5; the D is unclear. The J call is uncertain, as TRBJ2-7 better fits the DNA end. Germline-derived CDR1 and CDR2 are MDHEN and SYDVKM. This CDR3 contains 14 residues. This CDR3 is CAGSFQRTSYEQYF. The CDR3 DNA is TGTGCCGGCAGTTTCCAACGGACGAGCTACGAGCAGTACTTC.

This clonotype showed up just a few times. The chain uses TRBV6-2 or TRBV6-3 and TRBJ1-2, with TRBD1 as a possible D gene (6 bases). Germline loops: CDR1 MNHEY, CDR2 SVGEGT. The germline V and J ends were trimmed by 6 bases and 6 bases, with 8 bases remaining between them. This CDR3 region has 11 residues. The CDR3 DNA follows: TGTGCCAGCAGACGGACAGATGGCTACACCTTC. This codes for CASRRTDGYTF.

J is TRBJ2-3 and V is TRBV6-6, with 13 bases aligning to TRBD2. J gave up 4 bases and V 4 bases, and 8 bases lay outside the gene matches. This CDR3 has 17 residues. Germline values: CDR1 MNHNY, CDR2 SVGAGI (reference sequence). CDR3 region: CASSLTGTSGAADTQYF. The CDR3 DNA is TGTGCCAGCAGTTTAACCGGGACTAGCGGGGCCGCAGATACGCAGTATTTT.

This clonotype was detected many times. The V call is TRBV28, the J call TRBJ2-1; TRBD2 agrees at 9 bases. The CDR3 is 15 residues long. V dropped 6 bases and J dropped 0; count of bases not matched to a gene: 3. Germline V gene sequence: CDR1 MDHEN, CDR2 SYDVKM. The CDR3 reads CASRLSGSSYNEQFF. As DNA, the CDR3 is TGTGCCAGCAGACTTAGCGGGAGCTCCTACAATGAGCAGTTCTTC.

The chain couples TRBV7-3 to TRBJ1-1; weak D call: TRBD1 (6 bases). CDR3 length: 15 amino acids. CDR1 is SGHTA, CDR2 FQGTGA, per germline. Trimming took off 0 bases at V and 1 base at J, with 9 bases between the two ends. The CDR3 protein is CASSLTGGTNTEAFF. The CDR3 nucleotides read TGTGCCAGCAGCTTAACAGGGGGGACGAACACTGAAGCTTTCTTT.

The V and J genes are TRBV7-9 and TRBJ1-6; 9 nucleotides align to TRBD1. The V gene's germline CDR1 is SEHNR and CDR2 FQNEAQ (reference sequence). The CDR3 extends over 15 amino acids. J lost 7 bases, V lost 5 bases, and 6 bases had no gene match. Here the CDR3 reads CASSGSDRGNSPLHF. The CDR3 nucleotides read TGTGCCAGCAGCGGATCCGACAGGGGGAATTCACCCCTCCACTTT.

The chain carries TRBV15 and TRBJ2-3; 13 bases line up with TRBD2. This CDR3 spans 18 amino acids. J was trimmed by 0 bases and V by 1 base; bases with no gene match: 4. From germline, CDR1 is LNHNV and CDR2 YYDKDF (reference sequence). Here the CDR3 reads CATSRGGTSGVSTDTQYF. Written as DNA, the CDR3 is TGTGCCACCAGCAGAGGAGGGACTAGCGGGGTTAGCACAGATACGCAGTATTTT.

This clonotype was counted between two and nine times. This chain joins TRBV6-6 and TRBJ2-4; D may be TRBD1 (7 bases). The end of the DNA is better explained by TRBJ2-7, so the J call may be wrong. This CDR3 region has 16 residues. Germline lookup yields CDR1 MNHNY and CDR2 SVGAGI (reference sequence). CDR3 loop: CASSYRAEGAGSEQYF. The CDR3 DNA reads as TGTGCCAGCAGTTACCGGGCGGAGGGGGCTGGATCCGAGCAGTACTTC.

This clonotype has only a few counts. The V and J genes are TRBV10-3 and TRBJ2-1; 7 nucleotides match TRBD2. Unmatched junction bases numbered 4, after V lost 5 bases and J lost 3 bases. Per the germline V gene, CDR1 is ENHRY and CDR2 is SYGVKD. The CDR3 has 14 residues. CDR3 amino acids: CAISSSGDYNEQFF. The DNA for the CDR3 is TGTGCCATCAGTTCTAGCGGAGACTACAATGAGCAGTTCTTC.

V and J are TRBV29-1 and TRBJ2-1; TRBD1 matches 7 bases. From germline, CDR1 is SQVTM and CDR2 ANQGSEA. Trimming took 5 bases from V and 2 from J; bases not matched to a gene: 6. This CDR3 has 14 residues. The CDR3 DNA reads TGCAGCGTTCGATCGACAGGGACCTACAATGAGCAGTTCTTC. This sequence encodes CSVRSTGTYNEQFF.

V usage is TRBV12-3 or TRBV12-4 and J usage is TRBJ1-4, with 9 bases that match TRBD1. CDR3 size: 13 residues. The V and J ends lost 6 bases and 8 bases, in that order; junction bases with no gene match: 4. The CDR3 loop is CASRYGQGEKLFF. As DNA, the CDR3 is TGTGCCAGCAGATACGGACAGGGGGAAAAACTGTTTTTT.